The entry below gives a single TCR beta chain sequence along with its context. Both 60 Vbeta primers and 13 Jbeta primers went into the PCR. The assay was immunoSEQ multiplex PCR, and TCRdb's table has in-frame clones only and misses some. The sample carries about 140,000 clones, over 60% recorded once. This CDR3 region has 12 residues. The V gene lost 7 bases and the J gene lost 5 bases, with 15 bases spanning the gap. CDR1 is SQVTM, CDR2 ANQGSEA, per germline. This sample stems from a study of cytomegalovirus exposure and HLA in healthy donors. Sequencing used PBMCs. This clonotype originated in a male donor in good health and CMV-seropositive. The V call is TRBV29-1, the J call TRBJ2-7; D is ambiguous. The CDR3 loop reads CSGKASEDEQYF. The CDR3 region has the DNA TGCAGCGGGAAGGCTAGTGAGGACGAGCAGTACTTC.